These 9 T cell receptor beta chains share one sample of origin, sequenced in a study of blood T cell repertoires in COVID-19 (dated by TCRdb to the early 2020s). To prepare the library, the immunoSEQ multiplex PCR assay was applied. TCRdb took over this immuneACCESS table, retaining in-frame rearrangements with V and J assigned. Such tables are incomplete; in checked studies, under half of the missing clones stem from an unresolved V gene, and the remainder is unexplained. The sample table holds 56,000 or so clones, of which 75% to 95% were seen once. The ten largest account for roughly 6.5% of the sample. The specimen sequenced was peripheral blood. These receptors were collected from a man in his forties or fifties with active COVID-19.

This clone came up once. The chain carries TRBV9 and TRBJ2-1; possibly TRBD2 for D (5 bases). This CDR3 is built from 13 residues. The V and J ends lost 0 bases and 9 bases respectively, with 10 bases between them. Germline V gene data show CDR1 as SGDLS and CDR2 as YYNGEE. In DNA form, the CDR3 reads TGTGCCAGCAGCGTAGGTCGTGCGGGTGAGCAGTTCTTC. As protein: CASSVGRAGEQFF.

This clone has just one count. The rearrangement links TRBV4-2 to TRBJ2-7; D unresolved. Germline CDR1 LGHNA, CDR2 YNFKEQ. The V end was cut by 1 base, the J end by 5 bases, with 12 bases between. The CDR3 runs 14 residues. Written as DNA, the CDR3 is TGTGCCAGCAGCCAAGTTGACTTAGTCGACGAGCAGTACTTC. Amino acids: CASSQVDLVDEQYF.

The V call is TRBV7-9, the J call TRBJ2-1, with D unresolved. The CDR3 totals 12 residues. Germline CDR1 SEHNR, CDR2 FQNEAQ (reference sequence). V lost 7 bases, J lost 4 bases, and 8 bases lay in between. The CDR3 DNA is TGTGCCAGCACCTTTACTTACAATGAGCAGTTCTTC. As protein: CASTFTYNEQFF. The full variable domain, with the rest looked up from reference TRBV7-9 and TRBJ2-1, is DTGVSQNPRHKITKRGQNVTFRCDPISEHNRLYWYRQTLGQGPEFLTYFQNEAQLEKSRLLSDRFSAERPKGSFSTLEIQRTEQGDSAMYLCASTFTYNEQFFGPGTRLTVL.

The chain couples TRBV19 to TRBJ2-6; no firm D call. Germline V gene lookup returns CDR1 LNHDA and CDR2 SQIVND (reference sequence). The CDR3 runs to 18 residues. Trimming shortened V by 2 bases and J by 3 bases, and 17 bases separated the two germline ends. DNA for the CDR3: TGTGCCAGTAGTATAATTTTGATTATCGGGTTTGGGGCCAACGTCCTGACTTTC. Amino acids: CASSIILIIGFGANVLTF.

V gene TRBV5-1 combines with J gene TRBJ2-6; TRBD2 matches 14 bases. From germline, CDR1 is SGHRS and CDR2 YFSETQ. The CDR3 covers 19 residues. Losses at the gene ends were 4 bases for V and 0 bases for J; bases not matched to a gene: 6. In DNA, the CDR3 is TGCGCCAGCAGCGGGGGACTAGCGGGGGCCCTCTCTGGGGCCAACGTCCTGACTTTC. It yields the protein CASSGGLAGALSGANVLTF.

This chain uses TRBV28 with TRBJ1-5; D is undetermined. Germline-derived CDR1 and CDR2 are MDHEN and SYDVKM. This CDR3 region has 16 residues. Trimming left V 4 bases short and J 0 bases short, with 13 bases between. The CDR3 bases are TGTGCCAGCAGTTCCGCGAACCGTTATAGCAATCAGCCCCAGCATTTT. This translates into CASSSANRYSNQPQHF. The variable domain in full, completed from reference TRBV28 and TRBJ1-5, reads DVKVTQSSRYLVKRTGEKVFLECVQDMDHENMFWYRQDPGLGLRLIYFSYDVKMKEKGDIPEGYSVSREKKERFSLILESASTNQTSMYLCASSSANRYSNQPQHFGDGTRLSIL.

A word on this clone: An end of the junction differs from the germline gene, which may be a read error. The chain combines TRBV7-9 with TRBJ2-5; 8 bases align to TRBD2. The CDR3 has 14 amino acids. Germline V CDR1 and CDR2: SEHNR, FQNEAQ (reference sequence). CDR3 sequence: CASSSTSGQKTQYF. CDR3 coding DNA: TGTGCCAGCAGCAGTACTAGCGGCCAAAAGACCCAGTACTTC.

This clone was detected only once. In DNA form, the CDR3 reads TGCGCCAGCAGCTCAGGGGGAGGAACGAATGGCTACACCTTC. This codes for CASSSGGGTNGYTF. The chain combines TRBV5-1 with TRBJ1-2; 7 nucleotides agree with TRBD1. CDR3 length: 14 residues. V trimming: 3 bases; J trimming: 6 bases; junction bases outside the gene matches: 8. Per the germline V gene, CDR1 is SGHRS and CDR2 is YFSETQ.

The gene calls are TRBV7-9 and TRBJ2-7, with 10 positions matching TRBD1. Germline V gives CDR1 SEHNR, CDR2 FQNEAQ (reference sequence). V dropped 5 bases and J dropped 2; count of bases not matched to a gene: 12. This CDR3 has 17 residues. CDR3 sequence reads: CASSERPGQGWAYEQYF. CDR3 nucleotide sequence: TGTGCCAGCAGCGAAAGACCGGGACAGGGGTGGGCCTACGAGCAGTACTTC.